A selection of T cell receptor beta chains follows, all from one sample in a study of PD-L1 blockade in urothelial cancer. Profiled with immunoSEQ multiplex PCR; TCRdb holds only in-frame clones, not every one. Here the sample spans about 51,000 clones, approximately 83% being singletons. Material: PBMCs, obtained around atezolizumab (anti-PD-L1) treatment. The receptors were gathered from a man aged 55 to 70 with urothelial cancer. Both conserved end residues are part of each CDR3. The order of the fields is CDR3 DNA, CDR3 protein, D gene, J gene, V gene, clone size. The D gene is left open where the match is weak. Some rows mark clone size as missing; the rest say once, few, many or name a class of expanded clone.

CDR3nt: TGCGCCAGCAGTGAGACTAGCGGGAGCTCGTACAATGAGCAGTTCTTC
CDR3aa: CASSETSGSSYNEQFF
d_gene: TRBD2
j_gene: TRBJ2-1
v_gene: TRBV10-1
abundance: NA

CDR3nt: TGTGCCATCAGTGAAGGGTTCGGACACGATGGAGCCCAGCATTTT
CDR3aa: CAISEGFGHDGAQHF
d_gene: NA
j_gene: TRBJ1-5
v_gene: TRBV10-3
abundance: NA

CDR3nt: TGTGCCTGGAGTACCGGACAGGCGGCCGGGCCCCAGCATTTT
CDR3aa: CAWSTGQAAGPQHF
d_gene: TRBD1
j_gene: TRBJ1-5
v_gene: TRBV30
abundance: NA

CDR3nt: TGTGCCAGCTCACCCACTCGGGACAGGTACACTGAAGCTTTCTTT
CDR3aa: CASSPTRDRYTEAFF
d_gene: TRBD1
j_gene: TRBJ1-1
v_gene: TRBV18
abundance: NA

CDR3nt: TGCAGCGGGGGACAGGATGCCTACGAGCAGTACTTC
CDR3aa: CSGGQDAYEQYF
d_gene: TRBD1
j_gene: TRBJ2-7
v_gene: TRBV29-1
abundance: NA

CDR3nt: TGTGCCAGCAGTAGACAGGGGGAAAAACTGTTTTTT
CDR3aa: CASSRQGEKLFF
d_gene: TRBD1
j_gene: TRBJ1-4
v_gene: TRBV27
abundance: NA

CDR3nt: TGTGCCTGGAGGCACACAGGGGTTAAGCTGGGCTCCTATAATTCACCCCTCCACTTT
CDR3aa: CAWRHTGVKLGSYNSPLHF
d_gene: TRBD1
j_gene: TRBJ1-6
v_gene: TRBV30
abundance: once

CDR3nt: TGTGCCAGGATACTGGACGGTCGGGAGACCAAAAACATTCAGTACTTC
CDR3aa: CARILDGRETKNIQYF
d_gene: NA
j_gene: TRBJ2-4
v_gene: TRBV7-9
abundance: NA

CDR3nt: TGTGCCAGCACCCGGACAGGGGGCCACGAGCAGTACTTC
CDR3aa: CASTRTGGHEQYF
d_gene: TRBD1
j_gene: TRBJ2-7
v_gene: TRBV2
abundance: NA

CDR3nt: TGTGCCAGCAGCCCCGGCGGAGGGATGGCTACTGAAGCTTTCTTT
CDR3aa: CASSPGGGMATEAFF
d_gene: NA
j_gene: TRBJ1-1
v_gene: TRBV9
abundance: NA

CDR3nt: TGTGCCAGCAGTCTGACCCGACTCCCTACCCATGGCTACACCTTC
CDR3aa: CASSLTRLPTHGYTF
d_gene: NA
j_gene: TRBJ1-2
v_gene: TRBV27
abundance: NA

CDR3nt: TGTGCCAGCAGCTCTCAGTTTACTAGCGGGAGAACAGATACGCAGTATTTT
CDR3aa: CASSSQFTSGRTDTQYF
d_gene: TRBD2
j_gene: TRBJ2-3
v_gene: TRBV5-8
abundance: NA

CDR3nt: TGTGCCAGCAGCCCTAGGGGGACATACTCCTACGAGCAGTACTTC
CDR3aa: CASSPRGTYSYEQYF
d_gene: NA
j_gene: TRBJ2-7
v_gene: TRBV7-9
abundance: once

CDR3nt: TGTGCCATCAGTGAGTCATCCAGGAACACTGAAGCTTTCTTT
CDR3aa: CAISESSRNTEAFF
d_gene: NA
j_gene: TRBJ1-1
v_gene: TRBV10-3
abundance: NA

CDR3nt: TGTGCCTGGACGACAGGGTCCTATGGCTACACCTTC
CDR3aa: CAWTTGSYGYTF
d_gene: TRBD1
j_gene: TRBJ1-2
v_gene: TRBV30
abundance: NA

CDR3nt: TGTGCCTGGAGAAAGGAAGACAGGGGGGTTGAAGCTTTCTTT
CDR3aa: CAWRKEDRGVEAFF
d_gene: TRBD1
j_gene: TRBJ1-1
v_gene: TRBV30
abundance: NA

CDR3nt: TGTGCCAGCAGTGACCAGGGGCGGCACACTGAAGCTTTCTTT
CDR3aa: CASSDQGRHTEAFF
d_gene: NA
j_gene: TRBJ1-1
v_gene: TRBV2
abundance: NA

CDR3nt: TGTGCCAGCAGCTTAGGACTAGCGGGAGGCTACGAGCAGTACTTC
CDR3aa: CASSLGLAGGYEQYF
d_gene: TRBD2
j_gene: TRBJ2-7
v_gene: TRBV7-2
abundance: NA

CDR3nt: TGTGCCAGCAGTTTTTCGCCCTATCTGATGAACACTGAAGCTTTCTTT
CDR3aa: CASSFSPYLMNTEAFF
d_gene: NA
j_gene: TRBJ1-1
v_gene: TRBV27
abundance: NA

CDR3nt: TGTGCCAGCAGCTCATGGGCTTCGGGGTTCCACCCCTACGAGCAGTACTTC
CDR3aa: CASSSWASGFHPYEQYF
d_gene: NA
j_gene: TRBJ2-7
v_gene: TRBV5-6
abundance: NA

CDR3nt: TGTGCCAGCAGTTACTCGGCTAGCGGAATGCAAGAGACCCAGTACTTC
CDR3aa: CASSYSASGMQETQYF
d_gene: TRBD2
j_gene: TRBJ2-5
v_gene: TRBV6-5
abundance: NA

CDR3nt: TGTGCCAGCAGCTTGGGCCTCGCGGGAGGGTACACTGAAGCTTTCTTT
CDR3aa: CASSLGLAGGYTEAFF
d_gene: NA
j_gene: TRBJ1-1
v_gene: TRBV5-5
abundance: NA

CDR3nt: TGTGCCAGCAGCCCCGGGACAGGGACGAACACTGAAGCTTTCTTT
CDR3aa: CASSPGTGTNTEAFF
d_gene: TRBD1
j_gene: TRBJ1-1
v_gene: TRBV11-3
abundance: once

CDR3nt: TGCGCCAGCACCCAACCGGGACAGGGGCGGGGTGGCTACACCTTC
CDR3aa: CASTQPGQGRGGYTF
d_gene: TRBD1
j_gene: TRBJ1-2
v_gene: TRBV5-1
abundance: NA

CDR3nt: TGTGCCAGCAGCTCGGGACTAGCGGTCCGGGAGACCCAGTACTTC
CDR3aa: CASSSGLAVRETQYF
d_gene: TRBD2
j_gene: TRBJ2-5
v_gene: TRBV7-3
abundance: NA